The 21 T cell receptor beta chains below were found in one sample sequenced in a study of beta chain features in type 1 diabetes. Expressed TCRB transcripts were sequenced because the isolated RNA had all been reverse transcribed beforehand. Clones were sequenced by immunoSEQ multiplex PCR, and TCRdb holds only the in-frame ones, with some missing. The top ten clones hold 0.02% to 0.025% of a sample with about 900,000 clones, roughly a sixth of them seen once. Sequencing used naive CD4+ T cells from blood. These receptors were collected from a woman aged 18-29 years in good health.

This chain uses TRBV7-9 with TRBJ2-1; the match to TRBD2 covers 9 bases. Per germline, CDR1 SEHNR and CDR2 FQNEAQ (reference sequence). The CDR3 covers 17 residues. Losses at the gene ends were 1 base for V and 1 base for J; bases not matched to a gene: 5. CDR3 loop: CASSLGGLAGSYNEQFF. As DNA, the CDR3 is TGTGCCAGCAGCTTAGGAGGGCTAGCGGGATCCTACAATGAGCAGTTCTTC.

This clone was counted a few times. CDR3 sequence (DNA): TGTGCCAGCAGCTTATGGCTAGCGGGACCAGATACGCAGTATTTT. This gives the protein CASSLWLAGPDTQYF. The chain couples TRBV7-2 to TRBJ2-3, with TRBD2 matching 9 bases. J lost 4 bases, V lost 2 bases, and 4 bases had no gene match. In germline, CDR1 is SGHTA, CDR2 FQGNSA. The CDR3 has 15 amino acids.

The CDR3 bases are TGCGCCAGCAGCCAAGAGGTTTCTACGCATACGCAGTATTTT. It translates to CASSQEVSTHTQYF. The chain is built from TRBV4-1 and TRBJ2-3; unclear D gene. CDR1 is MGHRA and CDR2 is YSYEKL in the germline V gene. The ends were cut back, 0 bases at V and 7 bases at J, with 11 bases in the middle. This CDR3 contains 14 residues.

This clone was observed a few times. The chain combines TRBV7-2 with TRBJ2-1; TRBD2 aligns across 8 bases. The trim removed 3 bases at V and 1 base at J, leaving 2 bases unmatched. The germline V gene encodes CDR1 SGHTA and CDR2 FQGNSA. This CDR3 is 15 amino acids long. The CDR3, as DNA: TGTGCCAGCAGCTTCGAGCGGGGGTCCTACAATGAGCAGTTCTTC. This translates into CASSFERGSYNEQFF.

The V call is TRBV28, the J call TRBJ2-3; D remains unclear. Germline CDR1 MDHEN, CDR2 SYDVKM. This CDR3 comprises 13 residues. The germline V and J ends were trimmed by 7 bases and 0 bases, with 8 bases remaining between them. For the CDR3, the DNA is TGTGCCAGCAATCCGGCAAGCACAGATACGCAGTATTTT. This translates into CASNPASTDTQYF.

In this sample, this clone turned up a few times. The V call is TRBV5-4, the J call TRBJ2-1; 7 bases match TRBD2. There are 13 residues in the CDR3. J lost 8 bases, V lost 1 base, and 3 bases had no gene match. Germline CDR1 SGHNT, CDR2 YYREEE (reference sequence). The CDR3 reads CASSLSAGDEQFF. DNA for the CDR3: TGTGCCAGCAGCTTGTCGGCGGGAGATGAGCAGTTCTTC.

This clone was seen only a few times. The chain joins TRBV5-6 to TRBJ2-1; TRBD2 is a possible D gene (5 bases). CDR3 length: 13 amino acids. V dropped 3 bases and J dropped 5 bases, with 9 bases sitting between them. Germline-derived CDR1 and CDR2 are SGHDT and YYEEEE. The CDR3 DNA reads as TGTGCCAGCAGCTACGGACTCCACAATGAGCAGTTCTTC. This sequence encodes CASSYGLHNEQFF.

This clone was detected only a few times. The CDR3 here is CASSLLADLSTDTQYF. In DNA form, the CDR3 reads TGTGCCAGCAGTTTATTGGCTGATCTTAGCACAGATACGCAGTATTTT. The chain is built from TRBV28 and TRBJ2-3; D not resolved. CDR1 and CDR2 from the germline V gene are MDHEN and SYDVKM. V lost 1 base, J lost 0 bases, and 11 bases lay in between. The CDR3 length is 16 residues. Full variable domain (remainder filled in from reference TRBV28 and TRBJ2-3): DVKVTQSSRYLVKRTGEKVFLECVQDMDHENMFWYRQDPGLGLRLIYFSYDVKMKEKGDIPEGYSVSREKKERFSLILESASTNQTSMYLCASSLLADLSTDTQYFGPGTRLTVL.

This clone appeared a few times. This chain joins TRBV13 and TRBJ2-7; a weak D match, TRBD1 (6 bases). This CDR3 is 12 amino acids long. The germline V gene has CDR1 PRHDT and CDR2 FYEKMQ (reference sequence). The V gene lost 4 bases and the J gene lost 3 bases, with 7 bases spanning the gap. CDR3 protein: CASSYRDYEQYF. CDR3 sequence (DNA): TGTGCCAGCAGCTACAGGGACTACGAGCAGTACTTC. Drawing the rest from reference TRBV13 and TRBJ2-7, the complete variable domain is AAGVIQSPRHLIKEKRETATLKCYPIPRHDTVYWYQQGPGQDPQFLISFYEKMQSDKGSIPDRFSAQQFSDYHSELNMSSLELGDSALYFCASSYRDYEQYFGPGTRLTVT.

The genes are TRBV28 and TRBJ2-4; possible D gene TRBD2, 6 bases. V was shortened by 4 bases and J by 0 bases, with 16 bases between the two germline ends. This CDR3 spans 17 amino acids. In germline, CDR1 is MDHEN, CDR2 SYDVKM. The CDR3 DNA sequence: TGTGCCAGCAGTTGGAGGGAAGAGACGGTAGCCAAAAACATTCAGTACTTC. Its translation is CASSWREETVAKNIQYF.

Notes on this clone: This same CDR3 is encoded by further DNA sequences in the sample. The J gene is TRBJ2-7, the V gene TRBV29-1; D unclear. The germline V gene encodes CDR1 SQVTM and CDR2 ANQGSEA. This CDR3 comprises 17 residues. Between the trimmed V and J ends, which lost 2 bases and 0 bases, there was a span of 20 bases. This CDR3 is CSVEQSTGLVSSYEQYF. The CDR3 DNA reads as TGCAGCGTTGAACAAAGTACCGGGCTAGTGAGCTCCTACGAGCAGTACTTC.

This clone showed up just a few times. This chain connects TRBV5-1 to TRBJ2-7; the match to TRBD2 covers 9 bases. The CDR3 runs 16 residues. CDR1 and CDR2 from the germline V gene are SGHRS and YFSETQ. The ends lost 0 bases at V and 3 bases at J; junction bases unmatched: 7. Here the CDR3 DNA reads TGCGCCAGCAGCTTGGCCGACAGACTAGCGGACTACGAGCAGTACTTC. Its translation: CASSLADRLADYEQYF.

This clone was seen a handful of times. This chain links TRBV2 with TRBJ2-5; TRBD1 aligns across 8 bases. CDR1 and CDR2 from the germline V gene are SNHLY and FYNNEI. The CDR3 contains 14 residues. Unmatched junction bases numbered 8, after V lost 6 bases and J lost 5 bases. The CDR3 region is CASRVDRAGETQYF. Here the CDR3 DNA reads TGTGCCAGCAGGGTGGACAGGGCGGGGGAGACCCAGTACTTC.

V gene TRBV7-2 combines with J gene TRBJ1-2, with D uncertain. CDR1 and CDR2 from the germline V gene are SGHTA and FQGNSA. The CDR3 is 15 amino acids. Trimming pared 1 base from V and 3 bases from J, leaving 12 bases between. CDR3 nucleotide sequence: TGTGCCAGCAGCTTAGGCGGGGTGAACGACTATGGCTACACCTTC. Protein sequence: CASSLGGVNDYGYTF.

This clone was observed a handful of times. This rearrangement joins TRBV29-1 to TRBJ1-3; tentative D call: TRBD1 (5 bases). The V gene's germline CDR1 is SQVTM and CDR2 ANQGSEA. V was cut by 2 bases and J by 4 bases, with 12 bases left in between. This CDR3 is 14 amino acids long. DNA for the CDR3: TGCAGCGTTGAAATCCCAGGGCGCGGAAACACCATATATTTT. It is translated as CSVEIPGRGNTIYF.

The sample holds a few counts of this clone. The J gene is TRBJ1-5, the V gene TRBV6-1, with D unresolved. Germline loops: CDR1 MNHNS, CDR2 SASEGT. Trimming cost V 7 bases and J 4 bases, with 17 bases left between them. The length of the CDR3 is 15 residues. The CDR3 loop is CASTPSPGRNQPQHF. CDR3 DNA: TGTGCCAGCACTCCGTCGCCGGGGAGGAATCAGCCCCAGCATTTT.

The chain couples TRBV5-6 to TRBJ2-7; D remains ambiguous. The CDR3 spans 13 residues. V lost 3 bases, J lost 2 bases, and 9 bases lay in between. Germline V lookup: CDR1 SGHDT, CDR2 YYEEEE. DNA of the CDR3: TGTGCCAGCAGCTCTCTGGGGACCTACGAGCAGTACTTC. This encodes CASSSLGTYEQYF.

There are a few counts of this clone. This sample also contains other DNA sequences that code for the same CDR3. V usage is TRBV28 and J usage is TRBJ2-5; D is perhaps TRBD1 or TRBD2 (5 bases each). Trimming removed 6 bases at V and 2 bases at J, with 16 bases between. Germline V gene sequence: CDR1 MDHEN, CDR2 SYDVKM. CDR3 length: 15 amino acids. The CDR3 is CASSSSGTAQETQYF. The CDR3, as DNA: TGTGCCAGCAGCTCTTCAGGGACCGCTCAAGAGACCCAGTACTTC.

This clone was counted only a few times. This chain links TRBV7-8 with TRBJ2-5; D unclear. The V gene's germline CDR1 is SGHVS and CDR2 FQNEAQ. Trimming left V 1 base short and J 5 bases short, with 14 bases between. The CDR3 runs to 15 residues. Here the CDR3 reads CASSLGVNLGETQYF. Here the CDR3 DNA reads TGTGCCAGCAGCTTAGGGGTCAACCTGGGGGAGACCCAGTACTTC.

The V and J genes are TRBV11-2 and TRBJ2-1; D ambiguous. Germline-derived CDR1 and CDR2 are SGHAT and FQNNGV. With 5 bases removed from V and 8 bases from J, the gap between germline ends came to 13 bases. This CDR3 contains 13 residues. The CDR3 DNA follows: TGTGCCAGCAGCCCTGCTTTTCTGGATGAGCAGTTCTTC. Translation gives CASSPAFLDEQFF.

V is TRBV27 and J is TRBJ2-3; 10 nucleotides align to TRBD2. V lost 5 bases and J lost 7; bases outside the gene matches: 18. This CDR3 has 18 residues. The germline V gene encodes CDR1 MNHEY and CDR2 SMNVEV (reference sequence). CDR3 nucleotide sequence: TGTGCCAGCAGTCCGGGACTAGCGCTAGAGGGGCACACTCATACGCAGTATTTT. Translated: CASSPGLALEGHTHTQYF.